This TCR beta chain was recovered during a study of cytomegalovirus exposure and HLA in healthy donors listed by TCRdb under 2017. About the full investigation: According to an earlier analysis of several hundred of the donors, roughly 180 million T cells yielded 90 million to 130 million unique TCR beta sequences and around 280 Gb of sequence data. Roughly 300 gigabases of sequencing data and around 85 million unique TCR sequences made up an early release that covered around 640 HLA-typed donors. The genetic ancestry cluster associated with self-reported Caucasian donors included around four fifths of the 398 genotyped donors. The study aimed to test whether signatures of past pathogen exposure could be identified by cataloging public T cell receptors. The study used immunosequencing to profile the T cell repertoires of approximately 640 subjects and linked those repertoires to cytomegalovirus serostatus. In addition to the first cohort of 650 to 750 subjects, a separate validation cohort of approximately 130 different subjects was used. To predict cytomegalovirus infection status, the study brought together high-throughput TCR immunosequencing, statistical association of individual TCRs with disease status, and machine learning. A later analysis re-examined previously published TCR beta repertoires from around 670 donors and added high-resolution HLA genotyping to investigate patterns of TCR occurrence. Rather than drawing on any new phenotypic data, the later analysis identified candidate immune exposures from TCR beta sequences and the way those sequences occurred across donors. In an earlier analysis of 587 of the donors, high-throughput TCR beta sequencing was used to judge whether each TCR beta V gene segment behaved as functional or pseudogenic. Donor age, sex, ethnicity and CMV serostatus were collected together with the repertoire data. A later genetic analysis used genome-wide SNP genotypes for about 65% of the 666 donors, treating that subset as a discovery cohort. Every discovery cohort repertoire had been produced on one sequencing platform. HLA typing included class I and class II loci at four-digit resolution. The number of typed donors differed by locus: about 629-630 for A, B, C, DRB1 and DQB1; approximately 520 for DQA1; 606 for DPA1; and about 450 for DPB1. Because of strong linkage in the cohort, four or five DR-DQ haplotypes were treated as single units for association and clustering. On average, roughly 250,000 unique TCR beta nucleotide sequences were sequenced per donor among some 420 genotyped donors of the cohort, with around 19% of those sequences being non-productive.

For this clone: There is no known antigen for this receptor. No qualities accompany the bases; no much larger clone lies one base away.

V trim: 5 bases; J trim: 5 bases; unmatched bases: 7. According to the germline V gene, CDR1 reads MRHNA and CDR2 reads SNTAGT. The CDR3 runs 15 amino acids, cysteine and phenylalanine included. Only CDR3 DNA is held: 45 bases, read in frame from base 1. The cohort was made up of 666 healthy bone marrow donors. At the time of sampling, all cohort members were nominally healthy, though unrecorded immune exposures were likely present. The donor tested CMV seropositive, placing the donor among the 310 or so seropositive members of the cohort. Every donor gave a peripheral blood sample, and the peripheral blood mononuclear cells from that sample were used for TCR beta sequencing. Genomic DNA was extracted from the blood cell samples with the Qiagen DNeasy Blood Extraction Kit. Study-level results and caveats: The cohort was sequenced for TCR beta chains only, and without alpha or paired-chain data the features that could be detected were limited. Linkage disequilibrium might explain the correlated functional status among segregating V segments, but an unknown experimental factor could not be ruled out. The presence/absence analyses assumed that sequencing depth was roughly uniform across donors, and that assumption may not be true. A cluster of highly shared sequence variants was judged likely to be a technical artifact of the sequencing pipeline. The study listed 164 TCR beta chains as associated with cytomegalovirus. In vitro tests confirmed that a few of the cytomegalovirus-associated TCR beta chains recognize cytomegalovirus antigens. In a later analysis, several top co-occurrence clusters were reported to appear linked to parvovirus B19, influenza, CMV and Epstein-Barr virus. Immune exposure information for the cohort was limited to CMV serostatus. In a later genetic analysis, fewer N-insertions in productive TCRs were reported among donors in an Asian-associated ancestry cluster than the roughly 670-donor mean. Some IMGT-functional V segments, including TRBV6-2 and TRBV6-3, could not be distinguished by the 87-base-pair reads and were therefore excluded. HLA typing was unavailable for some donors at each locus, so association tests used only the typed subset. According to the authors, the approach could potentially be generalized to other disease states and immunological phenotypes. Strong co-occurrence of HLA alleles, especially DR and DQ, made assigning TCR associations to individual alleles difficult. Specific HLA alleles were associated with roughly 16,000 TCR beta sequences at a false discovery rate of 0.05 in a later analysis. Fewer than 20 rarely observed V segments, including chromosome 9 orphons, were excluded from the earlier analysis of about 610 of the donors because counts were too low. A later genetic analysis associated a missense DCLRE1C variant with V-gene and J-gene trimming of TCR beta chains, and an independent cohort replicated the association. Most TCR sequences were seen in very few donors, while some public TCRs were found in many individuals. In a later analysis, HLA-associated TCR beta chains showed more clonal expansion and lower generation probabilities than non-associated chains that were equally common. A later analysis found that most CMV-associated TCR beta chains appeared HLA-restricted, with HLA associations seemingly driven largely by CMV exposure. In a later analysis, TCR association rates were found to vary across HLA loci, with the most associated TCRs seen for DRB1 alleles and the fewest for HLA-C alleles. In an earlier analysis of roughly 500 of the donors, most TCR beta V segments appeared in productive rearrangements about 87% or about 30% of the time, broadly matching IMGT annotations. A further reported finding was that TCR beta sequences accurately predicted the HLA-A and HLA-B alleles for most subjects in the first cohort. In both the original and validation cohorts, the classifier was reported to diagnose cytomegalovirus status with high specificity and sensitivity.

Library construction relied on the immunoSEQ multiplex PCR assay. For the multiplex PCR, a mixture combining 60 forward primers for TCR Vbeta segments and 13 reverse primers for TCR Jbeta segments was used. A multiplex PCR assay on genomic DNA amplified the CDR3 region of rearranged TCR beta genes. The amplified TCR beta libraries were sequenced on the Illumina HiSeq System as 87-base-pair reads. The published analysis was carried out like this. A later analysis counted approximately 76 million unique TCR beta chains across the roughly 700 repertoires, and around 12 million of these chains were shared by at least two donors. Raw reads were error-corrected and collapsed into unique sequences by a nearest-neighbor algorithm in which closely related sequences were merged to remove PCR and sequencing errors. CDR3 sequences were aligned to IMGT reference sequences to assign V, D and J gene segments. Each retained sequence needed at least a six-nucleotide match to both a V gene segment and a J gene segment. A rearrangement counted as productive if the CDR3 had no stop codons and remained in frame with V and J, and every other rearrangement counted as non-productive. CDR3 was defined according to IMGT convention as the region running from the second conserved V-encoded cysteine to the conserved J-encoded phenylalanine. In an earlier analysis of 587 of the donors, sequences lacking an unambiguous match to a single V gene segment were excluded. An earlier analysis of several hundred of the donors called V segments functional above 56.7% productive rearrangements and segregating when the between-donor standard deviation exceeded 5%. A statistical classification framework was built to diagnose cytomegalovirus status from the catalog of TCR beta chain sequences. In a later analysis, TCR nucleotide sequences were compared against IMGT/GENE-DB human TR gene sequences so that V and J genes could be assigned. Using the TCRdist pipeline, a later analysis assigned CDR3 sequences along with most-parsimonious VDJ recombination scenarios. In a later analysis, each TCR beta chain was defined by its CDR3 amino acid sequence together with its V-gene family, and reads lacking a unique V-gene family were excluded. As a way to deal with suspected cross-contamination and a sequencing artifact, a later analysis dropped 450 to 600 nucleotide sequences that were highly shared and had low generation probability. In a later analysis, a clonal expansion index for each public chain was calculated from normalized within-repertoire ranks of inferred template counts. Generation probabilities in a later analysis came from a VDJ recombination model fitted to out-of-frame rearrangements, and those results were checked against IGoR. Hypergeometric tests were used in a later analysis to score TCR-TCR, TCR-HLA and TCR-CMV co-occurrence, with a repertoire-size bias correction applied to the TCR pairs. False discovery rates were estimated in a later analysis by permuting HLA or CMV assignments 20 times. In a later analysis, co-occurring TCRs were grouped with DBSCAN, and TCRdist sequence similarity was added when clustering was performed within HLA-allele-positive subsets. Repertoires with fewer than 30,000 or more than 120,000 public chains, plus five repertoires with anomalous nucleotide sharing, were excluded from co-occurrence clustering. This immuneACCESS table, as held by TCRdb, lists in-frame sequences with V and J called but not all clones. Of the missing ones, under half trace to an unresolved V gene in checked studies; the others have no known cause. Clone size and the V and J calls come from that table; the DNA yielded D and trimming. The sample table records 85,000 to 130,000 clones; approximately 80% of these occur just once. The top ten clonotypes cover about 5.4% of the sample.

Sequenced: PBMCs. The chain employs TRBV6-4 and TRBJ2-1, with TRBD2 identical over 9 junction bases. This clonotype originated in a woman aged 18-29 years in good health and CMV-seropositive. The DNA is TGTGCCAGCAGTTTTATAGCGGGAGCTGACAATGAGCAGTTCTTC. Its protein is CASSFIAGADNEQFF.